Following are 29 T cell receptor beta chains from one sample sequenced in a study of blood T cells in healthy people across ages. Next came a second PCR, run for about 6 to 11 cycles, which used a sample-barcoded 5' primer along with a J-beta primer mix. Using its own MiXCR run on the 5' RACE reads, TCRdb lists one record per CDR3 protein. The data hold 1.5 million to 2 million distinct CDR3 sequences, with 34% observed a single time. Sequenced sample: blood. These receptors came from a young woman in good health.

A single count supports this clonotype. This chain uses TRBV20-1 with TRBJ1-5, with D unclear. Germline V CDR1 and CDR2: DFQATT, SNEGSKA (reference sequence). This CDR3 has 8 residues. CDR3 amino acids: CRVQPQHF. CDR3 in DNA: TGCAGAGTTCAGCCCCAGCATTTT.

This clonotype was picked up many times. The rearrangement joins TRBV4-1 to TRBJ2-1; 12 positions agree with TRBD2. The CDR3 has 16 residues. Germline V gene data show CDR1 as MGHRA and CDR2 as YSYEKL. V lost 2 bases and J lost 6; bases outside the gene matches: 5. The CDR3 DNA follows: TGCGCCAGCAGCCAACCCCTAGCGGGAGGGAGCAATGAGCAGTTCTTC. Its protein is CASSQPLAGGSNEQFF.

A few counts support this clonotype. The V call is TRBV29-1, the J call TRBJ2-3, with 7 bases identical to TRBD2. The V and J ends lost 1 base and 4 bases, in that order; junction bases with no gene match: 11. The CDR3 consists of 16 residues. Germline loops: CDR1 SQVTM, CDR2 ANQGSEA. For the CDR3, the DNA is TGCAGCGTTGAAGTTGATAGCGGGCCCCAAGCAGATACGCAGTATTTT. Translation gives CSVEVDSGPQADTQYF.

This chain uses TRBV7-6 with TRBJ2-3, with 7 bases that match TRBD1. In germline, CDR1 is SGHVS, CDR2 FNYEAQ. The CDR3 has 14 residues. V shed 2 bases and J 5 bases; nucleotides not matched to a gene: 4. CDR3 region: CASSLKGGRDTQYF. The CDR3 DNA sequence: TGTGCCAGCAGCTTAAAAGGGGGCCGAGATACGCAGTATTTT.

There are a few counts of this clonotype. J is TRBJ2-5 and V is TRBV7-9; D might be TRBD1 (6 bases). The CDR3 covers 16 residues. CDR1 and CDR2 from the germline V gene are SEHNR and FQNEAQ (reference sequence). Trimming removed 4 bases from V and 1 base from J, with 16 bases in between. CDR3 amino acids: CASSSHSGRGQETQYF. The CDR3 nucleotides are TGTGCCAGCAGCTCCCACTCAGGCAGGGGCCAAGAGACCCAGTACTTC.

In its sample, this clonotype was seen a few times. This chain uses TRBV4-1 with TRBJ2-7, with 7 bases lining up with TRBD2. The germline CDR1 and CDR2 sequences are MGHRA and YSYEKL. With 0 bases clipped from V and 3 bases from J, the junction kept 8 bases outside the gene matches. CDR3 length: 16 amino acids. DNA for the CDR3: TGCGCCAGCAGCCAAGATTGGGCGGGAGCTGGCTACGAGCAGTACTTC. This gives the protein CASSQDWAGAGYEQYF.

The chain recombines TRBV5-1 with TRBJ2-1; 11 bases map to TRBD2. Germline-derived CDR1 and CDR2 are SGHRS and YFSETQ. This CDR3 has 17 amino acids. The ends lost 0 bases at V and 6 bases at J; junction bases unmatched: 8. This CDR3 reads CASSLDPASGRLNEQFF. The CDR3 bases are TGCGCCAGCAGCTTGGATCCGGCTAGCGGGAGGCTCAATGAGCAGTTCTTC.

In nucleotides, the CDR3 is TGTGCCAGCAGCGTAGTGGAGGGTGGGGACCAAGAGACCCAGTACTTC. It codes for CASSVVEGGDQETQYF. This chain uses TRBV9 with TRBJ2-5, with D maybe TRBD2 (6 bases). Germline V gene sequence: CDR1 SGDLS, CDR2 YYNGEE. CDR3 size: 16 residues. The V and J ends lost 0 bases and 0 bases respectively, with 12 bases between them.

This clonotype has more than one count but fewer than ten. V is TRBV7-2 and J is TRBJ2-7; 7 nucleotides align to TRBD2. This CDR3 is 15 amino acids long. J was trimmed by 1 base and V by 5 bases; bases with no gene match: 8. From germline, CDR1 is SGHTA and CDR2 FQGNSA. The CDR3 loop reads CASSPMWGGSYEQYF. The CDR3 region has the DNA TGTGCCAGCAGCCCTATGTGGGGGGGTTCCTACGAGCAGTACTTC.

The chain combines TRBV28 with TRBJ2-3; TRBD2 matches 9 bases. CDR3 length: 17 residues. Per the germline V gene, CDR1 is MDHEN and CDR2 is SYDVKM. V was pared by 6 bases and J by 6 bases, with 16 bases of the junction left unmatched. The CDR3 here is CASSPGTSLRVGDTQYF. In nucleotides, the CDR3 is TGTGCCAGCAGCCCTGGGACTAGCCTCCGAGTTGGGGATACGCAGTATTTT.

This rearrangement joins TRBV5-4 to TRBJ2-5; 11 positions match TRBD2. The CDR3 extends over 15 amino acids. CDR1 and CDR2 from the germline V gene are SGHNT and YYREEE (reference sequence). V shed 4 bases, J shed 5 bases, and the junction held 7 bases outside the gene matches. The CDR3 loop is CASSAAVAGGETQYF. The CDR3 bases are TGTGCCAGCAGCGCCGCGGTAGCGGGGGGGGAGACCCAGTACTTC. Together with reference TRBV5-4 and TRBJ2-5, the CDR3 gives the full variable domain: ETGVTQSPTHLIKTRGQQVTLRCSSQSGHNTVSWYQQALGQGPQFIFQYYREEENGRGNFPPRFSGLQFPNYSSELNVNALELDDSALYLCASSAAVAGGETQYFGPGTRLLVL.

A note on this clonotype: A junction end diverges from the germline sequence, so it may reflect a read error. The chain carries TRBV6-6 and TRBJ2-5, with 7 bases fitting TRBD1. The germline V gene has CDR1 MNHNY and CDR2 SVGAGI (reference sequence). This CDR3 is built from 16 residues. The CDR3 loop reads CASSNSRDRYQETQYF. The CDR3 DNA is TGTGCCAGCAGTAACTCCCGGGACAGATACCAAGAGACCCAGTACTTC.

The rearrangement joins TRBV19 to TRBJ2-1, with 8 bases aligning to TRBD2. This CDR3 has 13 residues. Germline CDR1 is LNHDA and CDR2 is SQIVND (reference sequence). Trimming removed 8 bases from V and 14 bases from J; junction bases left unmatched: 14. CDR3 bases: TGTGCCAGTGGTGGCGCGGGAGGCCCCTACAAGTTCTTC. This translates into CASGGAGGPYKFF. Full variable domain (missing parts from reference TRBV19 and TRBJ2-1): DGGITQSPKYLFRKEGQNVTLSCEQNLNHDAMYWYRQDPGQGLRLIYYSQIVNDFQKGDIAEGYSVSREKKESFPLTVTSAQKNPTAFYLCASGGAGGPYKFFGPGTRLTVL.

The CDR3 DNA follows: TGCGCCAGCAGCAGACTAGTCCCGGACTACGAGCAGTACTTC. As protein: CASSRLVPDYEQYF. This chain joins TRBV10-1 and TRBJ2-7; D perhaps matches TRBD2 (6 bases). The CDR3 covers 14 residues. The V gene lost 6 bases and the J gene lost 3 bases, with 15 bases spanning the gap. The V gene's germline CDR1 is WNHNN and CDR2 SYGVQD (reference sequence).

The chain carries TRBV20-1 and TRBJ2-7; TRBD2 is a possible D gene (6 bases). The length of the CDR3 is 15 residues. Per the germline V gene, CDR1 is DFQATT and CDR2 is SNEGSKA (reference sequence). V was trimmed by 4 bases and J by 0 bases, leaving 16 bases between them. As DNA, the CDR3 is TGCAGTGCTAAACTAAGCGGGCTGAGCTCCTACGAGCAGTACTTC. Translating gives CSAKLSGLSSYEQYF.

V is TRBV7-6 and J is TRBJ2-7; D is ambiguous. Trimming removed 5 bases from V and 4 bases from J, with 21 bases in between. The CDR3 sequence is 16 residues long. Germline CDR1 SGHVS, CDR2 FNYEAQ. CDR3 region: CASSLVPLGSIYEQYF. DNA for the CDR3: TGTGCCAGCAGCCTGGTACCCTTGGGATCTATATACGAGCAGTACTTC.

This clonotype came up a few times. The DNA of the CDR3 is TGTGCCAGCAGCCCTCCGACTAGCGGGGGAGAGACCCAGTACTTC. Its protein product is CASSPPTSGGETQYF. This rearrangement joins TRBV7-9 to TRBJ2-5; 12 nucleotides match TRBD2. Germline CDR1 and CDR2: SEHNR and FQNEAQ (reference sequence). CDR3 size: 15 residues. J lost 4 bases, V lost 5 bases, and 5 bases had no gene match.

A word on this clonotype: One end of the junction varies from germline; a read error may be responsible. The gene calls are TRBV5-1 and TRBJ2-3, with TRBD2 matching 7 bases. The CDR3 spans 15 residues. Germline-derived CDR1 and CDR2 are SGHRS and YFSETQ. CDR3 region: CTSTCLRGGTDTQYF. DNA for the CDR3: TGCACCAGCACCTGCCTCCGGGGGGGCACAGATACGCAGTATTTT.

This clonotype was counted only a few times. The J gene is TRBJ1-2, the V gene TRBV28; D unclear. Germline CDR1 reads MDHEN; CDR2 reads SYDVKM. Between the trimmed V and J ends, which lost 6 bases and 6 bases, there was a span of 5 bases. This CDR3 region has 10 residues. CDR3 in DNA: TGTGCCAGCAGATCTGATGGCTACACCTTC. This codes for CASRSDGYTF.

This sequence joins TRBV13 and TRBJ2-1, with D possibly being TRBD1 (6 bases). Germline-derived CDR1 and CDR2 are PRHDT and FYEKMQ (reference sequence). This CDR3 comprises 13 residues. Trimming removed 5 bases from V and 6 bases from J, with 11 bases in between. The CDR3 reads CASSAEQGNEQFF. In DNA form, the CDR3 reads TGTGCCAGCAGCGCCGAACAGGGCAATGAGCAGTTCTTC. Based on the CDR3 plus reference TRBV13 and TRBJ2-1, the full variable domain is AAGVIQSPRHLIKEKRETATLKCYPIPRHDTVYWYQQGPGQDPQFLISFYEKMQSDKGSIPDRFSAQQFSDYHSELNMSSLELGDSALYFCASSAEQGNEQFFGPGTRLTVL.

This clonotype was observed a handful of times. This sequence joins TRBV27 and TRBJ1-4; D perhaps matches TRBD1 (6 bases). The CDR3 is made up of 15 amino acids. From germline, CDR1 is MNHEY and CDR2 SMNVEV (reference sequence). V was shortened by 5 bases and J by 8 bases, with 18 bases between the two germline ends. The CDR3: CASSPAGGKKEKLFF. The CDR3 nucleotides read TGTGCCAGCAGTCCCGCGGGGGGCAAGAAGGAAAAACTGTTTTTT.

The chain couples TRBV6-5 to TRBJ1-6; the D gene is possibly TRBD1 (6 bases). Trimming removed 0 bases at V and 10 bases at J, with 16 bases between. This CDR3 region has 16 residues. Looked up from germline, CDR1 is MNHEY and CDR2 is SVGAGI. The CDR3 region has the DNA TGTGCCAGCAGTTACTCCGCGGTAGGGGGGCTATCACCCCTCCACTTT. As protein: CASSYSAVGGLSPLHF.

The rearrangement uses TRBV28 and TRBJ2-2; 7 nucleotides line up with TRBD2. After removal of 6 bases from V and 0 bases from J, the junction contained 7 bases not matched to a gene. This CDR3 has 16 amino acids. Germline loops: CDR1 MDHEN, CDR2 SYDVKM. This CDR3 reads CASRAPGTTNTGELFF. The CDR3 DNA reads as TGTGCCAGCAGGGCACCCGGGACTACGAACACCGGGGAGCTGTTTTTT.

Concerning this clonotype itself: Germline is not matched at one junction end, which may reflect a read error. The rearrangement links TRBV3-1 to TRBJ2-5, with TRBD2 identical over 7 bases. CDR3 length: 14 amino acids. CDR1 is LGHDT and CDR2 is YNNKEL in the germline V gene (reference sequence). CDR3 residues: CAGSQVGGDETQYF. As DNA, the CDR3 is TGTGCCGGCAGCCAAGTGGGAGGGGATGAGACCCAGTACTTC.

This clonotype came up a few times. The J gene is TRBJ2-5, the V gene TRBV4-2; the D gene is possibly TRBD2 (5 bases). TRBJ2-7 matches the DNA end more closely, so the J call is doubtful. The CDR3 totals 13 residues. The germline gives CDR1 LGHNA, CDR2 YNFKEQ. CDR3 protein: CASSQESGYEQYF. The CDR3 DNA sequence: TGTGCCAGCAGCCAAGAATCGGGATACGAGCAGTACTTC.

This chain links TRBV5-1 with TRBJ1-1; 11 nucleotides agree with TRBD1. The CDR3 is 16 residues long. From germline, CDR1 is SGHRS and CDR2 YFSETQ. V gave up 3 bases and J gave up 0 bases; unmatched junction bases: 4. The CDR3 protein is CASSSRTGGLNTEAFF. The CDR3 DNA follows: TGCGCCAGCAGCTCCCGGACAGGGGGCCTGAACACTGAAGCTTTCTTT.

This clonotype was counted at least ten times. The rearrangement uses TRBV10-3 and TRBJ2-7; 10 bases match TRBD1. The CDR3 loop spans 13 amino acids. Per germline, CDR1 ENHRY and CDR2 SYGVKD. J was trimmed by 2 bases and V by 10 bases; bases with no gene match: 5. This chain's CDR3 is CARDRGRTYEQYF. CDR3 bases: TGTGCCAGAGACAGGGGGCGTACCTACGAGCAGTACTTC.

About this clonotype itself: A junction end diverges from the germline sequence, so it may reflect a read error. V usage is TRBV19 and J usage is TRBJ2-3, with 9 bases fitting TRBD2. Per the germline V gene, CDR1 is LNHDA and CDR2 is SQIVND (reference sequence). The CDR3 extends over 15 amino acids. DNA for the CDR3: TGTGCCAGTGACCCCGGGACTAGCAGCACGGATACGCAGTATTTT. Translation: CASDPGTSSTDTQYF.

CDR3 residues: CSARAPRTSGGSYNEQFF. The CDR3 DNA follows: TGCAGTGCTAGAGCCCCTCGGACTAGCGGGGGCTCCTACAATGAGCAGTTCTTC. The V and J genes are TRBV20-1 and TRBJ2-1, with TRBD2 matching over 13 bases. Germline CDR1 reads DFQATT; CDR2 reads SNEGSKA (reference sequence). The CDR3 length is 18 residues. The V gene end was trimmed by 1 base and the J gene end by 0 bases; junction bases not matched to a gene: 6.